This is a list of T cell receptor beta chains from one sample in a study of graft-versus-host responses after intestinal transplantation. Clones were read by immunoSEQ multiplex PCR, and TCRdb kept only the in-frame ones, dropping some. The sample holds 15,000 to 20,000 clones, about 38% seen once. Sample: alloreactive CD8+ T cells from a mixed lymphocyte reaction culture, taken before intestinal transplant. These receptors were taken from a human patient who received an intestinal transplant. CDR3s include the opening cysteine and the closing phenylalanine or tryptophan. Each record gives: V gene, J gene, clone size, D gene, CDR3 DNA, CDR3 protein. A D gene is named only where the DNA matches it firmly. Clone size is stated in some rows and not others, as once, few, many or a class when expanded.

>TRBV29-1|TRBJ2-1|few|TRBD2
TGCAGCGTTGAAGATCCCGGGAGGGCTTTCTACAATGAGCAGTTCTTC
CSVEDPGRAFYNEQFF
>TRBV19|TRBJ2-1|.|TRBD2
TGTGCCAGTAGTATAGAGGCTAGCGGGGCCTACAATGAGCAGTTCTTC
CASSIEASGAYNEQFF
>TRBV9|TRBJ2-7|.|TRBD2
TGTGCCAGCAGCGTAGAAGCGGGAGGCTTCTACGAGCAGTACTTC
CASSVEAGGFYEQYF
>TRBV27|TRBJ2-7|few|.
TGTGCCAGCAGTCCCAACTTGGACGAGCAGTACTTC
CASSPNLDEQYF
>TRBV7-2|TRBJ2-7|medium-sized|.
TGTGCCAGCAGCTTAGAGGACAACTACTACGAGCAGTACTTC
CASSLEDNYYEQYF
>TRBV10-3|TRBJ2-3|.|.
TGTGCCATCAGTGGCTACTCTAGGGGTAGCACAGATACGCAGTATTTT
CAISGYSRGSTDTQYF
>TRBV2|TRBJ2-7|few|.
TGTGCCAGCAGCGCCGGGACTGACTACGAGCAGTACTTC
CASSAGTDYEQYF
>TRBV28|TRBJ2-7|few|TRBD1
TGTGCCAGCAGTTTATCGCTCAAGACCGGGACAGTGCCTTACGAGCAGTACTTC
CASSLSLKTGTVPYEQYF
>TRBV6-6|TRBJ1-1|medium-sized|.
TGTGCCAGCAGTTACTCGAACACTGAAGCTTTCTTT
CASSYSNTEAFF
>TRBV10-2|TRBJ2-7|medium-sized|TRBD2
TGCGCCAGCACTAGCGGTTGGGGCCCCTACGAGCAGTACTTC
CASTSGWGPYEQYF
>TRBV9|TRBJ1-5|.|.
TGTGCCAGCAGCTCCGAGGAGGGGTCTCGCCTTAGCAATCAGCCCCAGCATTTT
CASSSEEGSRLSNQPQHF
>TRBV5-1|TRBJ1-1|.|.
TGCGCCAGCAGCTTGGGACAGGTGGACACTGAAGCTTTCTTT
CASSLGQVDTEAFF
>TRBV7-8|TRBJ2-2|.|TRBD1
TGTGCCAGCAGAGAGCCGGGACAGGGGAATACCGGGGAGCTGTTTTTT
CASREPGQGNTGELFF
>TRBV5-6|TRBJ2-7|medium-sized|.
TGTGCCAGCAGCTTTCCGGGGACCACCTACGAGCAGTACTTC
CASSFPGTTYEQYF
>TRBV9|TRBJ2-1|.|TRBD2
TGTGCCAGCAGCGTGTCCCGACTAGCGGGAGGGAGGCCCAATGAGCAGTTCTTC
CASSVSRLAGGRPNEQFF
>TRBV4-1|TRBJ2-5|.|.
TGCGCCAGCAGCCCTTGGACCCGGCAAGAGACCCAGTACTTC
CASSPWTRQETQYF
>TRBV13|TRBJ1-5|.|.
TGTGCCAGCAGCCCCGGGGCCCTCCAGGGCAATCAGCCCCAGCATTTT
CASSPGALQGNQPQHF
>TRBV9|TRBJ1-5|few|.
TGTGCCAGCAGCGCTAGTGGGGATCAGCCCCAGCATTTT
CASSASGDQPQHF
>TRBV27|TRBJ1-5|.|.
TGTGCCAGCAGTTTAGGAGTTTCGAGCAATCAGCCCCAGCATTTT
CASSLGVSSNQPQHF
>TRBV7-7|TRBJ1-2|.|.
TGTGCCAGCAGCTTCCCGGACCGGGCTAACTATGGCTACACCTTC
CASSFPDRANYGYTF
>TRBV27|TRBJ1-3|.|TRBD1
TGTGCCAGCAGTCAACTCGACAGGGGGCCAGGAAACACCATATATTTT
CASSQLDRGPGNTIYF
>TRBV7-6|TRBJ2-1|few|.
TGTGCCAGCAGCCCGGACTACAATGAGCAGTTCTTC
CASSPDYNEQFF
>TRBV6-6|TRBJ1-2|.|.
TGTGCCAGCAGTTACTCGCCTTCAGCGCCCAATGGCTACACCTTC
CASSYSPSAPNGYTF
>TRBV7-9|TRBJ1-1|.|.
TGTGCCAGCAGCTTATGGTCGGACCCTGAAGCTTTCTTT
CASSLWSDPEAFF
>TRBV4-1|TRBJ2-1|.|.
TGCGCCAGCTCCAACACGGGACTCCTTTTATCCTACAATGAGCAGTTCTTC
CASSNTGLLLSYNEQFF
>TRBV14|TRBJ2-5|.|TRBD2
TGTGCCAGCAGCCGCCTACTAGCGGGAGTAGAGACCCAGTACTTC
CASSRLLAGVETQYF
>TRBV6-5|TRBJ2-2|.|.
TGTGCCAGCAGTTACGGAGGGTTCGACACCGGGGAGCTGTTTTTT
CASSYGGFDTGELFF
>TRBV29-1|TRBJ2-1|.|.
TGCAGCGTTGATGCGTTCGTAGGACTGAGGGATCTGAGCTCCTACAATGAGCAGTTCTTC
CSVDAFVGLRDLSSYNEQFF
>TRBV5-4|TRBJ1-1|once|.
TGTGCCAGCAGCTTGGAGAAGCGGGGGATGAACACTGAAGCTTTCTTT
CASSLEKRGMNTEAFF
>TRBV30|TRBJ1-1|.|.
TGTGCCTGGAGTGTAGGGGCGAACACTGAAGCTTTCTTT
CAWSVGANTEAFF
>TRBV7-9|TRBJ2-7|.|.
TGTGCCAGCACCCCGGGGACGTCTTTCTCCTACGAGCAGTACTTC
CASTPGTSFSYEQYF
>TRBV6-1|TRBJ2-1|.|.
TGTGCCAGCAGGTCCAACAATGAGCAGTTCTTC
CASRSNNEQFF
>TRBV27|TRBJ1-5|few|.
TGTGCCAGCAGTTTGGGAAGCAATCAGCCCCAGCATTTT
CASSLGSNQPQHF
>TRBV4-3|TRBJ1-3|.|.
TGCGCCAGCAGCCATCCCACCCCGGACCCAGGAAACACCATATATTTT
CASSHPTPDPGNTIYF
>TRBV18|TRBJ2-7|.|TRBD1
TGTGCCAGCTCACCGATAGACAGGGTTACCTACGAGCAGTACTTC
CASSPIDRVTYEQYF
>TRBV5-6|TRBJ2-1|.|.
TGTGCCAGCATCCGAGGGCAGACCTACAATGAGCAGTTCTTC
CASIRGQTYNEQFF
>TRBV27|TRBJ2-7|.|.
TGTGCCAGCACCTCGACAGGCGAGCAGTACTTC
CASTSTGEQYF
>TRBV27|TRBJ2-2|medium-sized|.
TGTGCCAGCACGGGAACCGGGGAGCTGTTTTTT
CASTGTGELFF
>TRBV7-3|TRBJ2-2|few|TRBD2
TGTGCCAGCAGCTTATTAGCGGGAATCACGACCGGGGAGCTGTTTTTT
CASSLLAGITTGELFF
>TRBV5-4|TRBJ2-1|.|.
TGTGCCAGCAGCCACGCCGGGACGGAGGTCTACAATGAGCAGTTCTTC
CASSHAGTEVYNEQFF
>TRBV4-2|TRBJ2-7|.|.
TGTGCCAGCAGCCCCCTGTTTTTAAGCTCCTACGAGCAGTACTTC
CASSPLFLSSYEQYF
>TRBV7-9|TRBJ2-3|.|.
TGTGCCAGCAGGGGTCTTCGGGGCGGACCACAGATAACAGATACGCAGTATTTT
CASRGLRGGPQITDTQYF
>TRBV10-3|TRBJ2-3|.|TRBD2
TGTGCCATCGGCCCGCGGACTAGCGGGAGAGAGACAGATACGCAGTATTTT
CAIGPRTSGRETDTQYF
>TRBV28|TRBJ2-7|.|TRBD2
TGTGCCAGCAGTTTCCCCAGGACTAGCACCTACGAGCAGTACTTC
CASSFPRTSTYEQYF
>TRBV19|TRBJ1-2|.|.
TGTGCCAGTAGCAGGCGACCTCGAAACTATGGCTACACCTTC
CASSRRPRNYGYTF
>TRBV6-6|TRBJ2-5|few|.
TGTGCCAGCAGTTACTCTGCGGGTAGCGAGACCCAGTACTTC
CASSYSAGSETQYF
>TRBV7-2|TRBJ1-2|.|.
TGTGCCAGCAGCTTAGAGCCAGTACCATTCCTTAACTATGGCTACACCTTC
CASSLEPVPFLNYGYTF
>TRBV6-6|TRBJ2-1|.|TRBD1
TGTGCCAGCAGCCCTAACAGGGGGGTTCACAATGAGCAGTTCTTC
CASSPNRGVHNEQFF
>TRBV7-8|TRBJ2-3|few|TRBD2
TGTGCCAGCAGCTTAGTTTTAGCGGGTTTCACAGATACGCAGTATTTT
CASSLVLAGFTDTQYF
>TRBV9|TRBJ2-4|.|.
TGTGCCAGCAATATGGGCAGCGAAAAAAACATTCAGTACTTC
CASNMGSEKNIQYF
>TRBV4-1|TRBJ2-3|.|.
TGTGCCAGCAGCCAAGAGTCAGGGCTGGTGACAGATACGCAGTATTTT
CASSQESGLVTDTQYF
>TRBV28|TRBJ1-5|.|.
TGTGCCAGCAGTTCCTTACCCTTTCGCGGGACGGCGGAGTGGAGGCCCCAGCATTTT
CASSSLPFRGTAEWRPQHF
>TRBV6-5|TRBJ2-7|.|TRBD1
TGTGCCAGCAGTTTGGGACAGCTCTACGAGCAGTACTTC
CASSLGQLYEQYF
>TRBV27|TRBJ2-7|.|TRBD2
TGTGCCAGCAGTTACTCTGGGGGCTTCGGACTAGCGGGAGCCCTCGGAATCTACGAGCAGTACTTC
CASSYSGGFGLAGALGIYEQYF
>TRBV2|TRBJ1-5|few|.
TGTGCCAGCGGAGACATCCAGCCCCAGCATTTT
CASGDIQPQHF
>TRBV19|TRBJ1-3|medium-sized|.
TGTGCCAGTAGTATCACCCCACGAGGGACACGAAACACCATATATTTT
CASSITPRGTRNTIYF
>TRBV2|TRBJ1-1|.|.
TGTGCCAGCAGTCCTCTATTGAACACTGAAGCTTTCTTT
CASSPLLNTEAFF
>TRBV7-6|TRBJ2-1|.|.
TGTGCCAGCAGCCCCGTGGTCGGGACACCCACCTACAATGAGCAGTTCTTC
CASSPVVGTPTYNEQFF
>TRBV6-5|TRBJ2-1|medium-sized|.
TGTGCCAGCAGTTACTCCCGGGGCAATGAGCAGTTCTTC
CASSYSRGNEQFF